This TCR beta chain was recorded in a study of regulatory T cells in long-lasting Graves disease. This clonotype was counted at least ten times. Its antigen is not identified. Study-wide points: Persistent disease samples used TRBV28, TRBJ1-2 and TRBJ2-5 preferentially.

Indicated time point: newly diagnosed GD, antithyroid drugs for less than 3 months. Extracted RNA from PBMCs served as the source of the TCR library. Investigators prepared the TCR beta libraries by applying iRepertoire HTBI primers and Arm-PCR of CDR3 regions. From the multiplex PCR reads, TCRdb called clonotypes with MiXCR, one entry per CDR3 protein. This table holds about 400,000 distinct CDR3 sequences, 15% to 17% found once. The germline V gene has CDR1 MNHNS and CDR2 SASEGT. This CDR3 is built from 16 residues. V was pared by 6 bases and J by 0 bases, with 6 bases of the junction left unmatched.

The V and J genes are TRBV6-1 and TRBJ1-5, with TRBD1 identical over 9 bases. This TCR was sampled from a female donor with Graves disease. The sample here was peripheral blood mononuclear cells (PBMCs), taken at new diagnosis, from a patient treated with antithyroid drugs. CDR3 DNA: TGTGCCAGCAGCCCCGGGACAGGGTTTAGCAATCAGCCCCAGCATTTT. It codes for CASSPGTGFSNQPQHF.